The 24 T cell receptor beta chains in this list originate from one sample, sequenced in a study of CD8 T cells in ankylosing spondylitis. These receptors are not linked to any known antigen. Study findings and constraints: Ankylosing spondylitis blood seemed to carry a telltale TCR beta motif made of several highly homologous variants.

MiXCR, run by TCRdb on the 5' RACE reads, gives a single entry per CDR3 protein. The sample shows about 500,000 distinct CDR3 sequences, approximately 11% of them seen only once. The specimen sequenced was blood, either unsorted or a sorted T cell fraction (not recorded which). These receptors were obtained from a male donor with ankylosing spondylitis.

This clonotype showed up many times. This chain links TRBV18 with TRBJ1-1; 10 nucleotides agree with TRBD1. V trimming: 6 bases; J trimming: 3 bases; junction bases outside the gene matches: 13. Per the germline V gene, CDR1 is KGHSH and CDR2 is LQKENI. This CDR3 is built from 17 residues. The CDR3 DNA sequence: TGTGCCAGCTCGCCAACCTCGACAGGGGGCTTATACACTGAAGCTTTCTTT. It yields the protein CASSPTSTGGLYTEAFF.

This clonotype was counted between two and nine times. The gene calls are TRBV14 and TRBJ1-4, with D unclear. The V and J ends lost 2 bases and 1 base respectively, with 5 bases between them. The CDR3 totals 14 residues. Germline V gene lookup returns CDR1 SGHDN and CDR2 FVKESK. CDR3 in DNA: TGTGCCAGCAGCCAAAGTTTAACTAATGAAAAACTGTTTTTT. Protein product: CASSQSLTNEKLFF. The whole variable domain, remainder taken from reference TRBV14 and TRBJ1-4, is EAGVTQFPSHSVIEKGQTVTLRCDPISGHDNLYWYRRVMGKEIKFLLHFVKESKQDESGMPNNRFLAERTGGTYSTLKVQPAELEDSGVYFCASSQSLTNEKLFFGSGTQLSVL.

The chain has TRBV9 and TRBJ2-7; the match to TRBD2 covers 12 bases. V lost 0 bases to trimming and J lost 6 bases; unmatched junction nucleotides: 7. This CDR3 contains 16 residues. CDR1 SGDLS and CDR2 YYNGEE come from the germline V gene. The CDR3 region is CASSVVASGRASEQYF. CDR3 nucleotide sequence: TGTGCCAGCAGCGTAGTCGCTAGCGGGAGGGCCAGCGAGCAGTACTTC.

The chain combines TRBV20-1 with TRBJ1-1; no clear D. This CDR3 has 12 amino acids. With 3 bases removed from V and 1 base from J, the gap between germline ends came to 6 bases. Per germline, CDR1 DFQATT and CDR2 SNEGSKA (reference sequence). CDR3 in DNA: TGCAGTGCTAGGGCTTCGAACACTGAAGCTTTCTTT. Amino acids: CSARASNTEAFF.

In its sample, this clonotype was seen a few times. The V gene is TRBV20-1, the J gene TRBJ1-2, with 9 bases fitting TRBD1. The germline CDR1 and CDR2 sequences are DFQATT and SNEGSKA (reference sequence). The CDR3 length is 15 residues. V gave up 5 bases and J gave up 5 bases; unmatched junction bases: 12. In DNA form, the CDR3 reads TGCAGTGCTCCAAACAGGGGGCAATTTGGATATGGCTACACCTTC. This sequence encodes CSAPNRGQFGYGYTF.

This clonotype has more than one count but fewer than ten. The chain employs TRBV5-4 and TRBJ2-1, with D perhaps TRBD1 or TRBD2 (5 bases each). Germline-derived CDR1 and CDR2 are SGHNT and YYREEE (reference sequence). Trimming left V 4 bases short and J 5 bases short, with 13 bases between. This CDR3 spans 14 amino acids. CDR3 in amino acids: CASSGGQGHNEQFF. In nucleotides, the CDR3 is TGTGCCAGCAGCGGAGGCCAGGGCCACAATGAGCAGTTCTTC.

In its sample, this clonotype was seen a few times. V usage is TRBV6-1 and J usage is TRBJ2-1; TRBD2 is a possible D gene (6 bases). The length of the CDR3 is 15 residues. Per germline, CDR1 MNHNS and CDR2 SASEGT. The V end was cut by 7 bases, the J end by 6 bases, with 19 bases between. CDR3 sequence reads: CASTPPGLALNEQFF. CDR3 coding DNA: TGTGCCAGCACTCCCCCGGGGCTAGCGCTCAATGAGCAGTTCTTC.

V gene TRBV15 combines with J gene TRBJ2-1, with TRBD1 matching 10 bases. The CDR3 is 15 residues long. Looked up from germline, CDR1 is LNHNV and CDR2 is YYDKDF (reference sequence). Trimming at V came to 1 base and at J to 8 bases, leaving 5 bases not matched to a gene. DNA for the CDR3: TGTGCCACCAGCAGAGTCAGACAGGGGGCCCATGAGCAGTTCTTC. Translation: CATSRVRQGAHEQFF. The variable domain in full, completed from reference TRBV15 and TRBJ2-1, reads DAMVIQNPRYQVTQFGKPVTLSCSQTLNHNVMYWYQQKSSQAPKLLFHYYDKDFNNEADTPDNFQSRRPNTSFCFLDIRSPGLGDTAMYLCATSRVRQGAHEQFFGPGTRLTVL.

The rearrangement links TRBV5-5 to TRBJ2-7; D may match TRBD1 or TRBD2 (5 bases each). The CDR3 is 16 residues long. Trimming removed 1 base at V and 0 bases at J, with 14 bases between. The germline gives CDR1 SGHKS, CDR2 YYEKEE (reference sequence). The CDR3 coding sequence is TGTGCCAGCAGCTTGCTCTGGGGGACCGACTCCTACGAGCAGTACTTC. Protein product: CASSLLWGTDSYEQYF.

The gene calls are TRBV3-1 and TRBJ2-1, with a weak D call TRBD1 (8 bases). Germline V gives CDR1 LGHDT, CDR2 YNNKEL (reference sequence). V lost 3 bases and J lost 3, with 27 bases in between. The CDR3 is made up of 20 amino acids. This CDR3 is CASSQPGTGDLAENYNEQFF. The DNA of the CDR3 is TGTGCCAGCAGCCAGCCCGGGACAGGCGACCTAGCGGAGAACTACAATGAGCAGTTCTTC.

The sample holds a few counts of this clonotype. The V and J genes are TRBV12-3 or TRBV12-4 and TRBJ1-2; possible D gene TRBD1, 5 bases. The CDR3 totals 15 residues. The ends were cut back, 7 bases at V and 1 base at J, with 16 bases in the middle. The CDR3 DNA reads TGTGCCAGCACTTCTGGGAGGGGCAGTAACTATGGCTACACCTTC. Protein sequence: CASTSGRGSNYGYTF.

In this sample, this clonotype turned up many times. The rearrangement joins TRBV2 to TRBJ1-3, with D perhaps TRBD1 (5 bases). Germline-derived CDR1 and CDR2 are SNHLY and FYNNEI. The V end lost 9 bases, the J end lost 0 bases, and 18 bases lay between the germline ends. CDR3 length: 16 amino acids. In DNA form, the CDR3 reads TGTGCCAGAGGGGCAAAGGACGGTCTCTCTGGAAACACCATATATTTT. Amino acids: CARGAKDGLSGNTIYF.

This clonotype has more than one count but fewer than ten. This chain connects TRBV9 to TRBJ2-6; 9 positions agree with TRBD1. Germline trimming cut 0 bases from V and 2 bases from J; bases unmatched to any gene: 21. Germline lookup yields CDR1 SGDLS and CDR2 YYNGEE. The CDR3 length is 23 residues. The CDR3 DNA follows: TGTGCCAGCAGCGTAGAGAGGAGAAGGGACAGGGCTAATCTAGAGACTGGGGCCAACGTCCTGACTTTC. This translates into CASSVERRRDRANLETGANVLTF. Complete variable domain (other parts from reference TRBV9 and TRBJ2-6): DSGVTQTPKHLITATGQRVTLRCSPRSGDLSVYWYQQSLDQGLQFLIQYYNGEERAKGNILERFSAQQFPDLHSELNLSSLELGDSALYFCASSVERRRDRANLETGANVLTFGAGSRLTVL.

This clonotype was picked up many times. One end of the junction is discordant with germline, which a read error may explain. V is TRBV12-3 or TRBV12-4 and J is TRBJ2-7; D may be TRBD2 (5 bases). This CDR3 has 13 residues. The CDR3 sequence: CASRLGGSYEQYF. CDR3 bases: TGTGCAAGCAGACTCGGAGGTTCCTACGAGCAGTACTTC.

This clonotype was detected ten times or more. This chain joins TRBV5-1 and TRBJ2-1; D unresolved. CDR1 is SGHRS and CDR2 is YFSETQ in the germline V gene. CDR3 length equals 12 residues. Trimming cost V 0 bases and J 5 bases, with 3 bases left between them. In nucleotides, the CDR3 is TGCGCCAGCAGCTTGGAAAACAATGAGCAGTTCTTC. It codes for CASSLENNEQFF.

This chain uses TRBV15 with TRBJ1-1; the D is unclear. The V gene's germline CDR1 is LNHNV and CDR2 YYDKDF (reference sequence). The CDR3 loop spans 12 amino acids. V gave up 0 bases and J gave up 7 bases, with 6 bases separating them. The CDR3, as DNA: TGTGCCACCAGCAGAGATGCCAGTGAAGCTTTCTTT. It specifies CATSRDASEAFF.

This clonotype was found a few times. The chain links TRBV10-3 to TRBJ2-3, with D uncertain. Germline assignment: CDR1 ENHRY and CDR2 SYGVKD. The CDR3 is made up of 15 amino acids. Trimming shortened V by 3 bases and J by 0 bases, and 10 bases separated the two germline ends. The CDR3 nucleotides are TGTGCCATCAGTGAAGGGCAGACTAGCACAGATACGCAGTATTTT. This codes for CAISEGQTSTDTQYF.

This clonotype appeared a few times. V gene TRBV11-2 combines with J gene TRBJ2-1, with D perhaps matching TRBD1 or TRBD2 (5 bases each). V was pared by 7 bases and J by 4 bases, with 8 bases between. The CDR3 has 12 residues. The germline V gene encodes CDR1 SGHAT and CDR2 FQNNGV. This CDR3 reads CASTWGYNEQFF. In DNA form, the CDR3 reads TGTGCCAGCACATGGGGGTACAATGAGCAGTTCTTC.

The rearrangement uses TRBV6-1 and TRBJ1-2; 8 positions agree with TRBD1. In germline, CDR1 is MNHNS, CDR2 SASEGT. With 4 bases clipped from V and 4 bases from J, the junction kept 2 bases outside the gene matches. The CDR3 spans 13 residues. DNA for the CDR3: TGTGCCAGCAGTGCTACAGGGGGCTATGGCTACACCTTC. It specifies CASSATGGYGYTF.

There are many counts of this clonotype. The J gene is TRBJ2-3, the V gene TRBV5-1; D tentatively fits TRBD1 or TRBD2 (5 bases each). CDR1 and CDR2 (germline): SGHRS, YFSETQ. Trimming shortened V by 1 base and J by 4 bases, and 7 bases separated the two germline ends. This CDR3 region has 13 residues. The CDR3 DNA sequence: TGCGCCAGCAGCTTGTTGGGGGCAGATACGCAGTATTTT. As protein: CASSLLGADTQYF. Variable domain in full (rest from reference TRBV5-1 and TRBJ2-3): KAGVTQTPRYLIKTRGQQVTLSCSPISGHRSVSWYQQTPGQGLQFLFEYFSETQRNKGNFPGRFSGRQFSNSRSEMNVSTLELGDSALYLCASSLLGADTQYFGPGTRLTVL.

This clonotype was counted at least ten times. This chain uses TRBV10-3 with TRBJ1-4; no clear D. CDR1 is ENHRY, CDR2 SYGVKD, per germline. The CDR3 has 14 residues. Trimming removed 2 bases at V and 5 bases at J, with 9 bases between. CDR3 sequence reads: CAISEGLENEKLFF. The CDR3 DNA is TGTGCCATCAGTGAGGGGTTGGAGAATGAAAAACTGTTTTTT.

This chain connects TRBV20-1 to TRBJ2-1; 9 positions agree with TRBD2. Trimming cost V 5 bases and J 1 base; bases outside gene matches: 3. Germline-derived CDR1 and CDR2 are DFQATT and SNEGSKA (reference sequence). The CDR3 has 14 residues. CDR3 loop: CSAHSGSSYNEQFF. CDR3 nucleotide sequence: TGCAGTGCTCATAGCGGGAGTTCCTACAATGAGCAGTTCTTC.

The chain is built from TRBV7-9 and TRBJ2-3; tentatively, D is TRBD1 or TRBD2 (6 bases each). Germline V gene sequence: CDR1 SEHNR, CDR2 FQNEAQ (reference sequence). This CDR3 contains 15 residues. V lost 4 bases and J lost 8, with 19 bases in between. As DNA, the CDR3 is TGTGCCAGCAGCTCAGACGGGGGCCGGGGGCGTACGCAGTATTTT. This encodes CASSSDGGRGRTQYF.

The chain combines TRBV18 with TRBJ1-5; no reliable D call. CDR1 is KGHSH, CDR2 LQKENI, per germline. There are 14 residues in the CDR3. Trimming pared 2 bases from V and 5 bases from J, leaving 10 bases between. CDR3 protein: CASSPTGTHQPQHF. Written as DNA, the CDR3 is TGTGCCAGCTCACCAACGGGTACGCATCAGCCCCAGCATTTT.